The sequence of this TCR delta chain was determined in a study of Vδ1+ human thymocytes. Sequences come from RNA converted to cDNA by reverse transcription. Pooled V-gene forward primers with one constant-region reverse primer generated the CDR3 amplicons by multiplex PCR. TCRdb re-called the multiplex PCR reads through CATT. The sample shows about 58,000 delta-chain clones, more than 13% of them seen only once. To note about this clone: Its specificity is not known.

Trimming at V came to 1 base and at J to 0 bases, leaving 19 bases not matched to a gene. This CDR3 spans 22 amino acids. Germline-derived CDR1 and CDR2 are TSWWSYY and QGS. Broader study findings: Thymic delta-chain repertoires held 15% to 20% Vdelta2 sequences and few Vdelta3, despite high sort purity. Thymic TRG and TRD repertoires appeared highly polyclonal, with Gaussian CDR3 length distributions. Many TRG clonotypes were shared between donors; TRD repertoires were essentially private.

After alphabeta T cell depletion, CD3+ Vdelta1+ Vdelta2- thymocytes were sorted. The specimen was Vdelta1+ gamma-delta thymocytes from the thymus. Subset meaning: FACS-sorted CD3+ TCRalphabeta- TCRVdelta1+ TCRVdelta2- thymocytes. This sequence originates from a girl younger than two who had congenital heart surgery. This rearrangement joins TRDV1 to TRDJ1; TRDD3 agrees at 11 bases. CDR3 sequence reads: CALGEPNGYWGIERLYTDKLIF. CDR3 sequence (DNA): TGTGCTCTTGGGGAACCGAATGGTTACTGGGGGATAGAAAGACTGTACACCGATAAACTCATCTTT.